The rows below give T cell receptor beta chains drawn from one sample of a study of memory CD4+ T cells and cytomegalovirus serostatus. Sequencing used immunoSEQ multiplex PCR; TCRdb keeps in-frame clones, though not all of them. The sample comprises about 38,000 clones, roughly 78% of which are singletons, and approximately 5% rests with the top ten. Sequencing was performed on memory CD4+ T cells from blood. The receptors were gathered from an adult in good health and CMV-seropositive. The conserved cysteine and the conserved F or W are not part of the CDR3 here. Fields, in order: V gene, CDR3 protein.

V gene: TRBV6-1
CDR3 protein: ASMDRGHQPQH

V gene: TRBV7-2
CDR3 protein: ASSLPGGDTEAF

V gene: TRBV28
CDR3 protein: ASNTGASGSLGTGELF

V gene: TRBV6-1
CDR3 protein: ASTAIPSSGNTIY

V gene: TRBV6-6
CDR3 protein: ASSSGTGVENYGYT

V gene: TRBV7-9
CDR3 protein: ASSPATGLRYEQY

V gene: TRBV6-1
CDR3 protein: ASSLQGGGQPQH

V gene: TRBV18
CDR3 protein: ASSPTGGRRQPQH

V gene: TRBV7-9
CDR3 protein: ASSSGRAYEQY

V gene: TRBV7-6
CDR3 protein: ASSLGQGRSPLH

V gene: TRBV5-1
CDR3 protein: ASNLGSSGGTDTQY

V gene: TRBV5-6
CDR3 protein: ASSFRQSFYNEQF

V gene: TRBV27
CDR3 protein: ASSFREDTEAF

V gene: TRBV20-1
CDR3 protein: SARTVEQY

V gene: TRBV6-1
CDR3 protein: ASTATVGYNEQF

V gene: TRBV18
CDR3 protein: ASSSQENTEAF

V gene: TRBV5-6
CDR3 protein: ASSRGGGRKRANVLT

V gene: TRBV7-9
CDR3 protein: ASSRMGGSGNTIY

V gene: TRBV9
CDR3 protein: ASSVGRRGLTDTQY

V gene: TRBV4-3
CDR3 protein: ASRQPSDRSSYNEQF

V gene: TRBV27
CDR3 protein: ASKREQSYEQY

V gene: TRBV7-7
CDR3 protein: ASGTGRSGANVLT

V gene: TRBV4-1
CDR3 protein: ASSQGPLGEKLF

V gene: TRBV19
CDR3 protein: ASSIGGDRPNQPQH

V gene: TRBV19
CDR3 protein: ASSIQASGNTIY

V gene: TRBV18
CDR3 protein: ASSPGLSTGELF

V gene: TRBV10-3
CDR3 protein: AISAGTTGGNTIY

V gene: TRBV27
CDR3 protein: ASSLVGKQPQH

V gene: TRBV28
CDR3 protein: ASSLRDRAAF

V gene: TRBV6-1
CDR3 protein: ASSNGQGGYYGYT

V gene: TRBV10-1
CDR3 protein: ASSASGSPSGSYEQY

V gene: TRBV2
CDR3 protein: ASQLQGEGYT

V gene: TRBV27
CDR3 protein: ASSFVWGGGATEAF

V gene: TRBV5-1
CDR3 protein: ASSPSGTGLSPLH

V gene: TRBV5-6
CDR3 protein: ASSSDQGAFYNEQF

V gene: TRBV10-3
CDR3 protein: AISESGRGAGELF

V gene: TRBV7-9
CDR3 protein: ASSLTSATETQY

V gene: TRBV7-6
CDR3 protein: ASSLDSGAYEQY

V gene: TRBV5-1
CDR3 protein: ASSQGNNEQF

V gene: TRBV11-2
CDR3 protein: ASSSKAGRGDFTGELF

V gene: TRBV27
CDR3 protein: ASRTTAKNIQY

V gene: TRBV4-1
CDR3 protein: ASSQDQGVYEQF

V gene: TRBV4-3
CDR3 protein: ASSQASGRVDGYT

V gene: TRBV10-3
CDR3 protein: ATWGAGTGETQY

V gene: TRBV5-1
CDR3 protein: ASTSGNTGELF

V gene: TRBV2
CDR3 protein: ASSVTGRSYSNQPQH

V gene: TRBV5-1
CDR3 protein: ASSLAYAGGGKDTQY

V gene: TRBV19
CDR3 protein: ASCWREAGNTIY

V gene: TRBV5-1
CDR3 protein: ASSLIFNHQETQY

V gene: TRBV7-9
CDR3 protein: ASSPRGVAGVNEQY

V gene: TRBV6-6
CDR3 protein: ASRSGTAADTQY

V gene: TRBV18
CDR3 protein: ASSPGPVEAF

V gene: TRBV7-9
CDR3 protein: ASSLETQY

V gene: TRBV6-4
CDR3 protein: ASSVDGANTGELF

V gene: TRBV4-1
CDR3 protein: ASAGFVGETQY

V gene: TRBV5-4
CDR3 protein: ASSSGLAGGPEETQY

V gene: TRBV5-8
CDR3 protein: ASGNYEQY